Each of the 3 T cell receptor beta chains below was sequenced from the same sample in a study of blood T cell repertoires in COVID-19. TCRdb keeps only in-frame clones here, not all; method: immunoSEQ multiplex PCR. The table has some 130,000 clones, about 85% seen once. Sequencing used peripheral blood. The receptors originated from a human donor in a cohort sampled during active COVID-19.

As regards this clone: Other DNA sequences in this sample translate to the same CDR3. V usage is TRBV7-2 and J usage is TRBJ1-5; D possibly corresponds to TRBD1 (5 bases). V lost 1 base and J lost 2, with 15 bases in between. This CDR3 is built from 17 residues. Per the germline V gene, CDR1 is SGHTA and CDR2 is FQGNSA. The CDR3 nucleotides are TGTGCCAGCAGCTTAGTGTTGGGGGGAGCAGGCAATCAGCCCCAGCATTTT. Translated: CASSLVLGGAGNQPQHF.

The chain uses TRBV21-1 and TRBJ1-3. TRBV21-1 is recorded as a pseudogene. The CDR3 is 14 residues long. CDR3 residues: CASSKDRVGNTIYF. In nucleotides, the CDR3 is TGTGCCAGCAGCAAAGATAGAGTTGGAAACACCATATATTTT.

This clone was seen a few times. This chain connects TRBV18 to TRBJ1-4; D remains unclear. The length of the CDR3 is 12 residues. Germline V gene data show CDR1 as KGHSH and CDR2 as LQKENI. The V end was cut by 2 bases, the J end by 8 bases, with 6 bases between. This chain's CDR3 is CASSPSSEKLFF. The CDR3 region has the DNA TGTGCCAGCTCACCATCATCCGAAAAACTGTTTTTT.